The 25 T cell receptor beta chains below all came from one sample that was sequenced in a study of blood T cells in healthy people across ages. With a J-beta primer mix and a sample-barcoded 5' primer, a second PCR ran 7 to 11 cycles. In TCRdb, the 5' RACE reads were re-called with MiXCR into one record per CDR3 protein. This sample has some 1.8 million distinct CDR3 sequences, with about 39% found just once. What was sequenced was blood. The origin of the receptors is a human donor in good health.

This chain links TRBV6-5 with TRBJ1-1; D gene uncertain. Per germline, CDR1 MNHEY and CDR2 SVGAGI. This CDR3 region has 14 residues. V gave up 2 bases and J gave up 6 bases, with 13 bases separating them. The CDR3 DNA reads TGTGCCAGCAGTTACCTTCTGAAGGAGGCTGAAGCTTTCTTT. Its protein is CASSYLLKEAEAFF.

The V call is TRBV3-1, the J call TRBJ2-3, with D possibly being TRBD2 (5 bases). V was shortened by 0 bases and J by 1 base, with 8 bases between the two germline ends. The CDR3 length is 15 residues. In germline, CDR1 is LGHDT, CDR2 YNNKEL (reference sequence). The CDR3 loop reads CASSQEGRGTDTQYF. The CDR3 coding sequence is TGTGCCAGCAGCCAAGAAGGGCGGGGCACAGATACGCAGTATTTT.

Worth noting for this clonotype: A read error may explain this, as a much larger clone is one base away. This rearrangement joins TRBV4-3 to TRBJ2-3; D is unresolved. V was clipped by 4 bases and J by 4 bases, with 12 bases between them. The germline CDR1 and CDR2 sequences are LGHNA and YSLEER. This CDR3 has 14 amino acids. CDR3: CASSRVWSADTQYF. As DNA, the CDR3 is TGCGCCAGCAGCCGGGTTTGGAGCGCAGATACGCAGTATTTT.

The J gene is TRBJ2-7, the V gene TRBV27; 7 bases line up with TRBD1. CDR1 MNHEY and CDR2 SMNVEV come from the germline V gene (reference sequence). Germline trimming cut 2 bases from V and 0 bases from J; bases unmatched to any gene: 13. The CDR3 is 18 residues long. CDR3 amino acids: CASSLAWIEGASSYEQYF. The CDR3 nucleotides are TGTGCCAGCAGTTTAGCATGGATCGAGGGGGCAAGCTCCTACGAGCAGTACTTC.

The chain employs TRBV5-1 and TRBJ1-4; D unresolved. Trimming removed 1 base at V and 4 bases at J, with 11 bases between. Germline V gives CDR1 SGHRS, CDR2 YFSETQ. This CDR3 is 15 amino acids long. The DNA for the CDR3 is TGCGCCAGCAGCTTGAGGGCAGGAATTAATGAAAAACTGTTTTTT. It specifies CASSLRAGINEKLFF.

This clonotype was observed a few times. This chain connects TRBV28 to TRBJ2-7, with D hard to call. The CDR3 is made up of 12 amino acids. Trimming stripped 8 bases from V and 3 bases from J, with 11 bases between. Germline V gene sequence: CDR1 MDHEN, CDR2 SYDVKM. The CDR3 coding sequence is TGTGCCAGCCTAAGTCCCTACTACGAGCAGTACTTC. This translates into CASLSPYYEQYF.

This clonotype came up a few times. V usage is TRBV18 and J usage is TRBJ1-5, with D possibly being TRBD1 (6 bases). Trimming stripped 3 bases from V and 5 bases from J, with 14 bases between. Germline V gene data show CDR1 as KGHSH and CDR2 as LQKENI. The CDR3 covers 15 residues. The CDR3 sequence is CASSPVRGGDQPQHF. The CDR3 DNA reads TGTGCCAGCTCACCGGTCAGGGGAGGGGATCAGCCCCAGCATTTT.

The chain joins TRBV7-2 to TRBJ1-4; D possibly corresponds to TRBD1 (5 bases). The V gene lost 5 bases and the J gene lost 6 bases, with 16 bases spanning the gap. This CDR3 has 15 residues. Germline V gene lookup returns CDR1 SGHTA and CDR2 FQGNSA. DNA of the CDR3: TGTGCCAGCAGCCCACTTTACAGGACCTATGAAAAACTGTTTTTT. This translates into CASSPLYRTYEKLFF. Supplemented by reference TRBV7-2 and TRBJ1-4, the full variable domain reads GAGVSQSPSNKVTEKGKDVELRCDPISGHTALYWYRQSLGQGLEFLIYFQGNSAPDKSGLPSDRFSAERTGGSVSTLTIQRTQQEDSAVYLCASSPLYRTYEKLFFGSGTQLSVL.

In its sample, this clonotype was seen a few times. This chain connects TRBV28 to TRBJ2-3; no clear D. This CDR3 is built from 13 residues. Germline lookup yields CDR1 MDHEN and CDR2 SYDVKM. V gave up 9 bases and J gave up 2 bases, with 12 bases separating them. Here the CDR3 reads CASGERNTDTQYF. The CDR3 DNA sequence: TGTGCCAGTGGGGAAAGGAACACAGATACGCAGTATTTT.

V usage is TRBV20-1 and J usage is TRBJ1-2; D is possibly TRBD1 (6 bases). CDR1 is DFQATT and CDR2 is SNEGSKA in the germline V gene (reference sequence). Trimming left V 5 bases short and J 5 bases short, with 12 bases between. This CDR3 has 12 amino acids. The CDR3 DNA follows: TGCAGTGCTGGGGGGGCAGGGTATGGCTACACCTTC. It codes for CSAGGAGYGYTF.

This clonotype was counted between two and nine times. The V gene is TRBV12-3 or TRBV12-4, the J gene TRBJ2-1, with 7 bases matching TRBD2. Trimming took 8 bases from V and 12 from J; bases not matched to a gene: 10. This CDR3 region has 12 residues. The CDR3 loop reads CASCPRGLRQFF. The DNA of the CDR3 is TGTGCCAGCTGCCCAAGGGGACTAAGGCAGTTCTTC.

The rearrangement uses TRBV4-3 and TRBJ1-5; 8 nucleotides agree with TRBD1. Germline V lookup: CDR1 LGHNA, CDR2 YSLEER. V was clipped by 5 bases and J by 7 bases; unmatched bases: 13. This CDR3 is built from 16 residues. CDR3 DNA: TGCGCCAGCAGCGTCAGTACCGGGACAGGACCACAGCCCCAGCATTTT. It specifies CASSVSTGTGPQPQHF.

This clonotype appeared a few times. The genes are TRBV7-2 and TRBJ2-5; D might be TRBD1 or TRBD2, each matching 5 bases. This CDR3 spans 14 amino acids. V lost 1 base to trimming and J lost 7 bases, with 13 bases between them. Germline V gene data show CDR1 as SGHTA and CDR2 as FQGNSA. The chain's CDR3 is CASSLVEGLGTQYF. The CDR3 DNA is TGTGCCAGCAGCTTAGTTGAGGGGCTGGGGACCCAGTACTTC.

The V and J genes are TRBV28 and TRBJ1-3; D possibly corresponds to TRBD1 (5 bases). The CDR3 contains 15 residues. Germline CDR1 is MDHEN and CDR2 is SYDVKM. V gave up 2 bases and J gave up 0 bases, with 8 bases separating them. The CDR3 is CASSLARVSGNTIYF. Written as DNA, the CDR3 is TGTGCCAGCAGTTTAGCCAGGGTCTCTGGAAACACCATATATTTT.

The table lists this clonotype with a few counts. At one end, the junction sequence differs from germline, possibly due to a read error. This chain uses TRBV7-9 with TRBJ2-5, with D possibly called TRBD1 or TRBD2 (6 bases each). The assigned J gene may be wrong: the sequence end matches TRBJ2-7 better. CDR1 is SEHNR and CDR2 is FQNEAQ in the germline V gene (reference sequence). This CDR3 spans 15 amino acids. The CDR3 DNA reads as TGTGCCAGCACCTTAACTAGGGGGGAATTATACGAGCAGTACTTC. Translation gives CASTLTRGELYEQYF.

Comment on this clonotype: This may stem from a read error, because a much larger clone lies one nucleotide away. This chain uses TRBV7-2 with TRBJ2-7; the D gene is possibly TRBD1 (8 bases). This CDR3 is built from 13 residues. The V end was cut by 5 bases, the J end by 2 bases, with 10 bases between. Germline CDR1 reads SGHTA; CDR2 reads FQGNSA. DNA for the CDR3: TGTGCCAGCAGCACAGGGGGGGCCTACGAGCAGTACTTC. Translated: CASSTGGAYEQYF.

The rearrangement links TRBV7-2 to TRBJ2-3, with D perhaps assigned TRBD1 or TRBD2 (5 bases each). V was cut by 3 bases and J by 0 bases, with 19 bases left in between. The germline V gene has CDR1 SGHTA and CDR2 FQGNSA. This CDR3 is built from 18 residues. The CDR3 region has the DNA TGTGCCAGCAGCTTTAGGGACCGCGTGTTTTTGAGCACAGATACGCAGTATTTT. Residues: CASSFRDRVFLSTDTQYF.

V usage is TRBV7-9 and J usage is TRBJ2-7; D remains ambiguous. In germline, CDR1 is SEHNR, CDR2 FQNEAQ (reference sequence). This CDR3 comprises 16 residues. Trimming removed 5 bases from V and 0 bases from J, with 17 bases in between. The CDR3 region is CASSLSSDLSSYEQYF. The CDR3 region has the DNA TGTGCCAGCAGCCTTTCGTCAGACCTTAGCTCCTACGAGCAGTACTTC.

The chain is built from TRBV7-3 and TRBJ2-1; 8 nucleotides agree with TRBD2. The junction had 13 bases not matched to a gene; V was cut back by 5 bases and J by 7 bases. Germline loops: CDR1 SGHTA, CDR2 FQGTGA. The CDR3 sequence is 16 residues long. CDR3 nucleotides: TGTGCCAGCAGCCCAGGCCCTCGGGGGGGCCAGAATGAGCAGTTCTTC. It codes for CASSPGPRGGQNEQFF.

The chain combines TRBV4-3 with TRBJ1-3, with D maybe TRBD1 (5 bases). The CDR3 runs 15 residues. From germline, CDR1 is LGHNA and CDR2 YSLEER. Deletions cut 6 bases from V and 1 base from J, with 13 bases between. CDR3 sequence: CASSRRGTSGNTIYF. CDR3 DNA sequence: TGCGCCAGCAGTCGACGGGGGACTTCTGGAAACACCATATATTTT.

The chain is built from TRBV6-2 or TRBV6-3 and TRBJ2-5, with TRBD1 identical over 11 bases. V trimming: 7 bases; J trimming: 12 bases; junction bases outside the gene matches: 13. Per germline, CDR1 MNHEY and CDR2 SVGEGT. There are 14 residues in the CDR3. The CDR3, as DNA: TGTGCCAGCAAAAGGACAGGGGGCGGTAGTGTGGAGTACTTC. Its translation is CASKRTGGGSVEYF.

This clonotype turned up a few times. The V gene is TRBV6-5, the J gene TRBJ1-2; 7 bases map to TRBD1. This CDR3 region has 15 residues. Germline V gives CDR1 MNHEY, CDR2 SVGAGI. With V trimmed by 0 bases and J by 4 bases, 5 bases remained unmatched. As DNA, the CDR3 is TGTGCCAGCAGTTACTCCGCACAGGGGTTCTATGGCTACACCTTC. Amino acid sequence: CASSYSAQGFYGYTF.

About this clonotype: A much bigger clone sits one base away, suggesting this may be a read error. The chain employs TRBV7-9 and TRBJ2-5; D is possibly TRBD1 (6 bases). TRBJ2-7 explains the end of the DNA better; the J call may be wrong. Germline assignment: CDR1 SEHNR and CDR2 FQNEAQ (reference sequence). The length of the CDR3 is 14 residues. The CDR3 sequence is CASSLQGQDNEQYF. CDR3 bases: TGTGCCAGCAGCTTACAGGGGCAGGATAACGAGCAGTACTTC.

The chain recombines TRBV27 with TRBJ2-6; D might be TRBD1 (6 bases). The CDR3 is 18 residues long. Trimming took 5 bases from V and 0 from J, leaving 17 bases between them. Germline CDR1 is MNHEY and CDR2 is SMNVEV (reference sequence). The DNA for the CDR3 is TGTGCCAGCAGTCAACACGGGACAATGATCTCTGGGGCCAACGTCCTGACTTTC. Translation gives CASSQHGTMISGANVLTF.

CDR3 protein: CASSRNLETQYF. The CDR3, as DNA: TGTGCCAGCAGCCGTAATTTGGAGACCCAGTACTTC. This rearrangement joins TRBV11-2 to TRBJ2-5; D remains ambiguous. The germline V gene encodes CDR1 SGHAT and CDR2 FQNNGV. The germline V and J ends were trimmed by 5 bases and 5 bases, with 9 bases remaining between them. The CDR3 contains 12 residues.